In its sample, the clone carrying this T cell receptor beta chain was seen a few times. These data originate in a study of T-cell reconstitution after alpha-beta-depleted transplantation in children. TCRbeta library construction was performed incorporating unique molecular identifiers. MiXCR was run by TCRdb on the PCR reads, yielding one entry per CDR3 protein. Among 230,000 or so distinct CDR3 sequences listed, around 12% were seen once. Looked up from germline, CDR1 is DFQATT and CDR2 is SNEGSKA (reference sequence). CDR3 length: 15 residues. The V and J ends lost 0 bases and 4 bases respectively, with 15 bases between them.

The TCR comes from a human donor who donated a stem cell graft to a child with acute lymphoblastic leukemia. This specimen was PBMCs from the stem cell graft donor, taken from the stem cell graft. This sequence joins TRBV20-1 and TRBJ1-2; D unresolved. The CDR3 here is CSARDPVGLAYGYTF. The CDR3 region has the DNA TGCAGTGCTAGAGATCCAGTCGGCCTGGCCTATGGCTACACCTTC.